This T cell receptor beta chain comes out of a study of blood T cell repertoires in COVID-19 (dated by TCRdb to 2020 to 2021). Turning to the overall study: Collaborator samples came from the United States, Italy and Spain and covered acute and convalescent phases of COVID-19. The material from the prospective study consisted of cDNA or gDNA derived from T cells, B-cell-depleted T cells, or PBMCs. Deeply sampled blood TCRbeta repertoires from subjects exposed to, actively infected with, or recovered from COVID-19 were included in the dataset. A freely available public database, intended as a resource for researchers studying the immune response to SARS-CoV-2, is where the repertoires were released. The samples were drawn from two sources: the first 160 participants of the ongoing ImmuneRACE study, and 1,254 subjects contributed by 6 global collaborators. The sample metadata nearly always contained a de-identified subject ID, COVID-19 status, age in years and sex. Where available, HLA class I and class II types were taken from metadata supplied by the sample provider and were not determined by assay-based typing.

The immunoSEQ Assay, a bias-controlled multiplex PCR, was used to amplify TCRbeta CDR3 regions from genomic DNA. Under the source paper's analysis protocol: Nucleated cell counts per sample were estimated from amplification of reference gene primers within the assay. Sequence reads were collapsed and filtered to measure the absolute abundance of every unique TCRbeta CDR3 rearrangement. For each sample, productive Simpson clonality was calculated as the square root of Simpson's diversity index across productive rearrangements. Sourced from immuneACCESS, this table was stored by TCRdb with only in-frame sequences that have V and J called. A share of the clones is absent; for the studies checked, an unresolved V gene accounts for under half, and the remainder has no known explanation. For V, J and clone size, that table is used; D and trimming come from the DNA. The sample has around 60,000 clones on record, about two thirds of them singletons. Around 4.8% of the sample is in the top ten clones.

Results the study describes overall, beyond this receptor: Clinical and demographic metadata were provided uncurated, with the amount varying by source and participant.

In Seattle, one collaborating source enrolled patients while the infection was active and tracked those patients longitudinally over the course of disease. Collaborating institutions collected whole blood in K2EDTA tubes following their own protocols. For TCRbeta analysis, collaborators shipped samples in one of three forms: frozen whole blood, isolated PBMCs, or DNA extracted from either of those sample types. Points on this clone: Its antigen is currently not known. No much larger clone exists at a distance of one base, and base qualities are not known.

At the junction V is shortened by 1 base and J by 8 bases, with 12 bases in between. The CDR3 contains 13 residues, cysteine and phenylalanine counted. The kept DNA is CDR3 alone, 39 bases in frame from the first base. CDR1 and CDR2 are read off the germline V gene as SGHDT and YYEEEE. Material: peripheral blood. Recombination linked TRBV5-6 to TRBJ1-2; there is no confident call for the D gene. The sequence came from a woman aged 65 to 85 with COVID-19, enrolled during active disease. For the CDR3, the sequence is CASSLPGVGGYTF. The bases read TGTGCCAGCAGCTTGCCCGGGGTGGGAGGCTACACCTTC. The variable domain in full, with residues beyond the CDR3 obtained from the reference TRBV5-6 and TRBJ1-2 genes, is DAGVTQSPTHLIKTRGQQVTLRCSPKSGHDTVSWYQQALGQGPQFIFQYYEEEERQRGNFPDRFSGHQFPNYSSELNVNALLLGDSALYLCASSLPGVGGYTFGSGTRLTVV.